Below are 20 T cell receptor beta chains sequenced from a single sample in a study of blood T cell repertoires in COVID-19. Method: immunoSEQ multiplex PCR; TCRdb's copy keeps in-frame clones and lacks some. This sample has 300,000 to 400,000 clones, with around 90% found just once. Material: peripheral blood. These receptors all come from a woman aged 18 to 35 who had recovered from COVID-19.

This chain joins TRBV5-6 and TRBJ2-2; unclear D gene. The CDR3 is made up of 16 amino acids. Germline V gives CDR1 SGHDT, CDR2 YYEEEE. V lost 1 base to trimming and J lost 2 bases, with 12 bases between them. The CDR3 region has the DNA TGTGCCAGCAGCTTGTATGCGGCCGCTAACACCGGGGAGCTGTTTTTT. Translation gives CASSLYAAANTGELFF.

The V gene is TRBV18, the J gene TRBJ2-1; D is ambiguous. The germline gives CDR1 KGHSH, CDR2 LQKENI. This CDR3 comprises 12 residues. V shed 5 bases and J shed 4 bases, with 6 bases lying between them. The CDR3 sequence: CASSSLYNEQFF. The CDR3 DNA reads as TGTGCCAGCTCATCTCTATACAATGAGCAGTTCTTC.

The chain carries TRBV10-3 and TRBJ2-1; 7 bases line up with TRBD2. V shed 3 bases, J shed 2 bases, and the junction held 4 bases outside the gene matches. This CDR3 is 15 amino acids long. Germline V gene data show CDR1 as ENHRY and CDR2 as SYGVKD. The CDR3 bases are TGTGCCATCAGTGATTTAGCGGGTACCTACAATGAGCAGTTCTTC. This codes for CAISDLAGTYNEQFF.

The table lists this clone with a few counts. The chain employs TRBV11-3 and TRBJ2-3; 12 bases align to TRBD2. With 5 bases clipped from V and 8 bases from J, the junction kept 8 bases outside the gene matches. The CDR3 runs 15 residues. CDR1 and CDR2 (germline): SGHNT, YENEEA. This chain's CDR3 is CASSQRLAGEGTQYF. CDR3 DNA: TGTGCCAGCAGCCAGAGACTAGCGGGAGAGGGTACGCAGTATTTT.

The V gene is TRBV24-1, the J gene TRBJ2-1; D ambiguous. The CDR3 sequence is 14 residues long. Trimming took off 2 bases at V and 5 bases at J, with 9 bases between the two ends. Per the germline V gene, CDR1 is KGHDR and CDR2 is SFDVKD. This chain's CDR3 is CATSDYPRNNEQFF. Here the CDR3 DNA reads TGTGCCACCAGTGATTACCCGCGGAACAATGAGCAGTTCTTC.

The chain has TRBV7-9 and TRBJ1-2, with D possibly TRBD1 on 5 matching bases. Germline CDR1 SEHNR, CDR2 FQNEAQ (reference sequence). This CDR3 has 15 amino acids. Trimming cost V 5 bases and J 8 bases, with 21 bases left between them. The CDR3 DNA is TGTGCCAGCAGCCCCACGGGGGGGGGATGGAGCGGCTACACCTTC. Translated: CASSPTGGGWSGYTF. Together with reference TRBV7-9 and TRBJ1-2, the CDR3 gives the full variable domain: DTGVSQNPRHKITKRGQNVTFRCDPISEHNRLYWYRQTLGQGPEFLTYFQNEAQLEKSRLLSDRFSAERPKGSFSTLEIQRTEQGDSAMYLCASSPTGGGWSGYTFGSGTRLTVV.

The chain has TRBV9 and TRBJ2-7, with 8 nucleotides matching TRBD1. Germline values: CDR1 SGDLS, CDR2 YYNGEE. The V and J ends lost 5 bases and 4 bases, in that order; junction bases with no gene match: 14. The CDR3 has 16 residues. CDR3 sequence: CASREDQGRGLYEQYV. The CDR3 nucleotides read TGTGCCAGCAGGGAAGATCAGGGCAGGGGGCTTTACGAGCAGTACGTC.

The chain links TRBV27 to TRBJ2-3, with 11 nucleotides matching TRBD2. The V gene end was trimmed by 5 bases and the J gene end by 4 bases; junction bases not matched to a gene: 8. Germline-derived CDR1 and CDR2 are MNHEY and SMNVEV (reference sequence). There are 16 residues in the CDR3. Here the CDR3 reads CASSKLAGGRADTQYF. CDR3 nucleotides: TGTGCCAGCAGTAAATTAGCGGGAGGGCGGGCAGATACGCAGTATTTT.

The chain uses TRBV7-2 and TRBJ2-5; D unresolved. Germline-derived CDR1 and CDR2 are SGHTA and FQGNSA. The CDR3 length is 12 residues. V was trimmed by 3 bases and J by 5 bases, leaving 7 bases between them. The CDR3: CASSLSRETQYF. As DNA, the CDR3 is TGTGCCAGCAGCTTGAGCCGGGAGACCCAGTACTTC.

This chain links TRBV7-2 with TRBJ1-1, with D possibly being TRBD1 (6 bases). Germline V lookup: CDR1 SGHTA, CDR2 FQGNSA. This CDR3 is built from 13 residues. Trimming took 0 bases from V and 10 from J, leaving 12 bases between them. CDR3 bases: TGTGCCAGCAGCTTAGCCCCGACAGGCGTAGCTTTCTTT. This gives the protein CASSLAPTGVAFF.

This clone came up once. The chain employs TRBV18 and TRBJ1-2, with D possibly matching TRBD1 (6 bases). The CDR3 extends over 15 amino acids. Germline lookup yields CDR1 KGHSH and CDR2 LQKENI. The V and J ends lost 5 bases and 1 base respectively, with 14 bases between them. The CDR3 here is CASSNAYRVNYGYTF. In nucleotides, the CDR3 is TGTGCCAGCTCAAACGCTTACAGGGTTAACTATGGCTACACCTTC. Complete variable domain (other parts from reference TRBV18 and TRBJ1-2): NAGVMQNPRHLVRRRGQEARLRCSPMKGHSHVYWYRQLPEEGLKFMVYLQKENIIDESGMPKERFSAEFPKEGPSILRIQQVVRGDSAAYFCASSNAYRVNYGYTFGSGTRLTVV.

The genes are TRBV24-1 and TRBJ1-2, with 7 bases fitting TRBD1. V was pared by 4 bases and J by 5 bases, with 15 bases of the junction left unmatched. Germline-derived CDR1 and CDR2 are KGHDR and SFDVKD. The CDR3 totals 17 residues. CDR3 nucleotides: TGTGCCACCAGTGACCCTATCGCAGGGGGGCGCGGTTATGGCTACACCTTC. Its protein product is CATSDPIAGGRGYGYTF.

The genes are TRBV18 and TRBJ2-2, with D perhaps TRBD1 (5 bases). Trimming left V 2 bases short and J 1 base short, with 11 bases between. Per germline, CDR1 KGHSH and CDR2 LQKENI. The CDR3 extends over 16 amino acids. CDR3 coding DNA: TGTGCCAGCTCACCATTGGACACCTTGAACACCGGGGAGCTGTTTTTT. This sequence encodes CASSPLDTLNTGELFF.

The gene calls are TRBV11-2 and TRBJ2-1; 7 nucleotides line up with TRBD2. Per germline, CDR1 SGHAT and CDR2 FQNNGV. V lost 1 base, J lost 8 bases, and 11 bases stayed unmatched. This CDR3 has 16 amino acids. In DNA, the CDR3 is TGTGCCAGCAGCTTAGGTGGGACTACCACCCCCGATGAGCAGTTCTTC. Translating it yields CASSLGGTTTPDEQFF.

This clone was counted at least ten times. The chain's CDR3 is CASSLEASGRSTDTQYF. CDR3 nucleotides: TGCGCCAGCAGCTTGGAGGCTAGCGGGAGGAGCACAGATACGCAGTATTTT. The chain recombines TRBV5-1 with TRBJ2-3; 11 bases are shared with TRBD2. Germline CDR1 is SGHRS and CDR2 is YFSETQ. J lost 0 bases, V lost 0 bases, and 3 bases had no gene match. This CDR3 comprises 17 residues.

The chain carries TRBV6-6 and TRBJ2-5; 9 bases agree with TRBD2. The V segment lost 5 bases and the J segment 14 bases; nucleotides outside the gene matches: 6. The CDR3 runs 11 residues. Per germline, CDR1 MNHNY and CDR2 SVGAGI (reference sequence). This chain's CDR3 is CASSPTSGIYF. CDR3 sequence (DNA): TGTGCCAGCAGTCCGACTAGCGGCATCTACTTC.

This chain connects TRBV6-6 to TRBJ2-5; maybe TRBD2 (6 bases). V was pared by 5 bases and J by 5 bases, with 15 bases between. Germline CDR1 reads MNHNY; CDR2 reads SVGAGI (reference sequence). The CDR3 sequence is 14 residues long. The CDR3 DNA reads TGTGCCAGCAGTAAAGGGACTTCTTCGGAGACCCAGTACTTC. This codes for CASSKGTSSETQYF.

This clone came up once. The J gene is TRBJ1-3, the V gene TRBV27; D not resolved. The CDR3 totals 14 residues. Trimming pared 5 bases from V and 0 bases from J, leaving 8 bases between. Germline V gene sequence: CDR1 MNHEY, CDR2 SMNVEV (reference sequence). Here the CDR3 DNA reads TGTGCCAGCAGTCGAGCCGACTCTGGAAACACCATATATTTT. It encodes CASSRADSGNTIYF.

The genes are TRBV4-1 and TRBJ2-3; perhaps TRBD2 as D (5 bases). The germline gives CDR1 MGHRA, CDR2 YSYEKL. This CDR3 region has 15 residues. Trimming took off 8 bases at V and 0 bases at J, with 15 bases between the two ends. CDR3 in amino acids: CASGDRGSSTDTQYF. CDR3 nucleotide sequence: TGCGCCAGCGGGGATCGGGGTTCTAGCACAGATACGCAGTATTTT.

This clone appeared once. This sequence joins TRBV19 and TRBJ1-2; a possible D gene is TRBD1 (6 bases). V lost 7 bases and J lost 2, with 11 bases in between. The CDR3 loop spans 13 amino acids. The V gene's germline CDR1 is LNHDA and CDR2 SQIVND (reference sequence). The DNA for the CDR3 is TGTGCCAGTACCGACAGGCTGAACTATGGCTACACCTTC. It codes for CASTDRLNYGYTF.